Listed here are 30 T cell receptor beta chains from one sample, sequenced in a study of blood T cell repertoires in COVID-19. Assay: immunoSEQ multiplex PCR; the TCRdb copy retains only in-frame clones and omits some. The table shows tens of thousands of clones, with 87% occurring only once. The sample was peripheral blood. The origin of the receptors is a man aged 35 to 55 with COVID-19, enrolled during active disease.

CDR3 nucleotides: TGTGCCAGTAGTGCGACTAGCGGGGGGCTTGAGCAGTTCTTC. Its protein is CASSATSGGLEQFF. The rearrangement links TRBV19 to TRBJ2-1; TRBD2 matches at 13 bases. Germline assignment: CDR1 LNHDA and CDR2 SQIVND (reference sequence). There are 14 residues in the CDR3. J was trimmed by 9 bases and V by 5 bases; bases with no gene match: 4.

This clone was detected a few times. The chain uses TRBV10-3 and TRBJ1-1, with a tentative D call TRBD1 (5 bases). Germline V gene data show CDR1 as ENHRY and CDR2 as SYGVKD. Trimming took off 2 bases at V and 9 bases at J, with 10 bases between the two ends. The CDR3 sequence is 12 residues long. The CDR3 here is CAISEGRGKAFF. CDR3 DNA sequence: TGTGCCATCAGTGAGGGGAGGGGTAAAGCTTTCTTT.

This clone was counted once. This sequence joins TRBV19 and TRBJ2-1; TRBD2 aligns across 8 bases. V lost 3 bases to trimming and J lost 5 bases; unmatched junction nucleotides: 0. CDR3 length: 13 residues. The germline V gene has CDR1 LNHDA and CDR2 SQIVND (reference sequence). CDR3 in DNA: TGTGCCAGTAGTATGCGGGAGGACAATGAGCAGTTCTTC. Amino acid sequence: CASSMREDNEQFF.

The gene calls are TRBV6-6 and TRBJ1-2; TRBD1 agrees at 10 bases. V was pared by 5 bases and J by 7 bases, with 7 bases of the junction left unmatched. Germline V gives CDR1 MNHNY, CDR2 SVGAGI (reference sequence). The CDR3 spans 14 residues. The CDR3 spells CASSRLGQGTGYTF. The CDR3 DNA reads TGTGCCAGCAGTCGACTGGGACAGGGGACTGGCTACACCTTC.

V is TRBV5-6 and J is TRBJ2-4; 10 bases align to TRBD1. CDR1 and CDR2 (germline): SGHDT, YYEEEE. The CDR3 totals 16 residues. The V and J ends lost 3 bases and 8 bases, in that order; junction bases with no gene match: 11. The CDR3 reads CASSSRTGGGSDIQYF. CDR3 nucleotides: TGTGCCAGCAGCTCCCGGACAGGGGGAGGGTCAGACATTCAGTACTTC.

The chain is built from TRBV30 and TRBJ2-2, with D tentatively TRBD1 (5 bases). The CDR3 runs 13 residues. Per germline, CDR1 GTSNPN and CDR2 SVGIG (reference sequence). Trimming left V 4 bases short and J 6 bases short, with 12 bases between. CDR3 nucleotide sequence: TGTGCCTGGAAGAGAAAGGGGTCCGGGGAGCTGTTTTTT. It codes for CAWKRKGSGELFF.

The J gene is TRBJ1-4, the V gene TRBV19; no reliable D call. Per the germline V gene, CDR1 is LNHDA and CDR2 is SQIVND (reference sequence). The CDR3 has 15 amino acids. The V and J ends lost 3 bases and 0 bases respectively, with 8 bases between them. The CDR3 protein is CASSMGRPTNEKLFF. CDR3 DNA sequence: TGTGCCAGTAGTATGGGCAGGCCAACTAATGAAAAACTGTTTTTT.

The J gene is TRBJ2-7, the V gene TRBV9; TRBD2 agrees at 8 bases. V trimming: 0 bases; J trimming: 9 bases; junction bases outside the gene matches: 8. In germline, CDR1 is SGDLS, CDR2 YYNGEE. There are 14 residues in the CDR3. CDR3 loop: CASSVEASGSRQYF. The DNA for the CDR3 is TGTGCCAGCAGCGTAGAGGCTAGCGGGTCGCGGCAGTACTTC.

The V and J genes are TRBV7-6 and TRBJ1-1; D is unclear. Deletions cut 1 base from V and 4 bases from J, with 16 bases between. This CDR3 has 16 amino acids. CDR1 and CDR2 (germline): SGHVS, FNYEAQ. CDR3 coding DNA: TGTGCCAGCAGCTTAGATCGGTCCCCTTCCGGCACTGAAGCTTTCTTT. Encoded protein: CASSLDRSPSGTEAFF.

The V and J genes are TRBV9 and TRBJ1-3; 7 bases align to TRBD1. The V gene end was trimmed by 0 bases and the J gene end by 3 bases; junction bases not matched to a gene: 3. The CDR3 is 15 residues long. Looked up from germline, CDR1 is SGDLS and CDR2 is YYNGEE. The CDR3 DNA reads TGTGCCAGCAGCGTAGAGGGGGCAGGTGGAAACACCATATATTTT. It specifies CASSVEGAGGNTIYF.

The chain uses TRBV28 and TRBJ2-1; D perhaps matches TRBD2 (6 bases). In germline, CDR1 is MDHEN, CDR2 SYDVKM. The CDR3 totals 15 residues. Deletions cut 3 bases from V and 4 bases from J, with 13 bases between. CDR3 loop: CASSFGGDEYNEQFF. The CDR3 DNA reads TGTGCCAGCAGTTTCGGAGGGGATGAGTACAATGAGCAGTTCTTC.

CDR3 amino acids: CASSLRDRLNYEQYF. The CDR3 DNA sequence: TGTGCCAGCAGCTTACGGGACAGACTGAACTACGAGCAGTACTTC. The gene calls are TRBV7-8 and TRBJ2-7, with 7 bases lining up with TRBD1. Germline CDR1 is SGHVS and CDR2 is FQNEAQ. V lost 2 bases and J lost 3; bases outside the gene matches: 7. The length of the CDR3 is 15 residues.

The rearrangement joins TRBV25-1 to TRBJ1-1, with D perhaps matching TRBD1 (6 bases). CDR3 length equals 15 residues. Germline V lookup: CDR1 MGHDK, CDR2 SYGVNS. Trimming left V 3 bases short and J 3 bases short, with 14 bases between. The CDR3 bases are TGTGCCAGCAGTGAGTTTGGGGGCGCGCACACTGAAGCTTTCTTT. Translating gives CASSEFGGAHTEAFF.

The chain employs TRBV5-6 and TRBJ2-7; D might be TRBD2 (7 bases). The CDR3 has 17 residues. CDR1 is SGHDT and CDR2 is YYEEEE in the germline V gene. The V and J ends lost 1 base and 4 bases respectively, with 21 bases between them. In DNA, the CDR3 is TGTGCCAGCAGCTTGTACGGGGGGCTTCTGACCAGGTACGAGCAGTACTTC. Translation gives CASSLYGGLLTRYEQYF.

The chain is built from TRBV18 and TRBJ1-6; 9 bases line up with TRBD1. The CDR3 is made up of 15 amino acids. The junction had 7 bases not matched to a gene; V was cut back by 3 bases and J by 10 bases. Germline values: CDR1 KGHSH, CDR2 LQKENI. The CDR3 spells CASSPRTGADSPLHF. Written as DNA, the CDR3 is TGTGCCAGCTCACCGAGGACAGGGGCTGACTCACCCCTCCACTTT.

The J gene is TRBJ1-1, the V gene TRBV14; 9 positions match TRBD1. The CDR3 contains 13 residues. Germline V gene data show CDR1 as SGHDN and CDR2 as FVKESK. Unmatched junction bases numbered 1, after V lost 2 bases and J lost 6 bases. CDR3 coding DNA: TGTGCCAGCAGCCAAACAGGGGGCCCTGAAGCTTTCTTT. Its translation: CASSQTGGPEAFF.

The chain joins TRBV19 to TRBJ2-1, with TRBD2 identical over 14 bases. V gave up 5 bases and J gave up 4 bases; unmatched junction bases: 7. CDR1 is LNHDA, CDR2 SQIVND, per germline (reference sequence). The CDR3 covers 17 residues. Written as DNA, the CDR3 is TGTGCCAGTAGTCTGGGACTAGCGGGAGTAGGTTACAATGAGCAGTTCTTC. Protein sequence: CASSLGLAGVGYNEQFF.

CDR3 sequence: CASSLGGAGPADTQYF. The CDR3 coding sequence is TGTGCCAGCTCATTAGGGGGGGCAGGGCCCGCAGATACGCAGTATTTT. The J gene is TRBJ2-3, the V gene TRBV5-6; weak D call: TRBD2 (7 bases). V dropped 7 bases and J dropped 4 bases, with 22 bases sitting between them. The germline gives CDR1 SGHDT, CDR2 YYEEEE. The CDR3 is made up of 16 amino acids.

This chain connects TRBV11-3 to TRBJ2-1; no reliable D call. CDR1 and CDR2 (germline): SGHNT, YENEEA. The CDR3 extends over 15 amino acids. Trimming pared 0 bases from V and 7 bases from J, leaving 13 bases between. The CDR3 sequence: CASSLEFGGGNEQFF. In DNA form, the CDR3 reads TGTGCCAGCAGCTTAGAGTTTGGCGGCGGTAATGAGCAGTTCTTC. Full variable domain (outside the CDR3, taken from reference TRBV11-3 and TRBJ2-1): EAGVVQSPRYKIIEKKQPVAFWCNPISGHNTLYWYLQNLGQGPELLIRYENEEAVDDSQLPKDRFSAERLKGVDSTLKIQPAELGDSAVYLCASSLEFGGGNEQFFGPGTRLTVL.

This clone was observed a few times. V and J are TRBV6-7 and TRBJ2-7, with D maybe TRBD2 (5 bases). TRBV6-7 falls under the ORF class, with uncertain function. With 2 bases removed from V and 4 bases from J, the gap between germline ends came to 18 bases. The CDR3 sequence is 16 residues long. CDR3 sequence: CASSYPHRGIPYEQYF. The CDR3 DNA is TGTGCCAGCAGTTACCCCCACAGAGGGATTCCTTACGAGCAGTACTTC.

The chain uses TRBV28 and TRBJ2-5, with D possibly matching TRBD2 (6 bases). The germline V gene encodes CDR1 MDHEN and CDR2 SYDVKM. The CDR3 covers 15 residues. Trimming took off 6 bases at V and 3 bases at J, with 17 bases between the two ends. The CDR3 spells CASSPTGTAKETQYF. CDR3 in DNA: TGTGCCAGCAGCCCAACCGGGACTGCCAAAGAGACCCAGTACTTC. Variable domain in full (rest from reference TRBV28 and TRBJ2-5): DVKVTQSSRYLVKRTGEKVFLECVQDMDHENMFWYRQDPGLGLRLIYFSYDVKMKEKGDIPEGYSVSREKKERFSLILESASTNQTSMYLCASSPTGTAKETQYFGPGTRLLVL.

The chain combines TRBV3-1 (or the pseudogene TRBV3-2) with TRBJ2-4; TRBD2 matches 16 bases. Germline assignment: CDR1 LGHDT and CDR2 YNNKEL (reference sequence). The CDR3 length is 18 residues. The trim removed 1 base at V and 9 bases at J, leaving 9 bases unmatched. The CDR3 sequence is CASSQGGTSGGADSIQYF. In DNA, the CDR3 is TGTGCCAGCAGCCAAGGTGGGACTAGCGGGGGGGCCGACAGCATTCAGTACTTC.

This clone was found a few times. CDR3 in DNA: TGTGCCTGGAAGGCAGGCCCACTCAATTCACCCCTCCACTTT. Protein: CAWKAGPLNSPLHF. V and J are TRBV30 and TRBJ1-6, with D uncertain. The CDR3 consists of 14 residues. The V gene's germline CDR1 is GTSNPN and CDR2 SVGIG (reference sequence). V was cut by 4 bases and J by 7 bases, with 14 bases left in between.

The chain couples TRBV19 to TRBJ2-7; D is perhaps TRBD1 (5 bases). V was cut by 3 bases and J by 3 bases, with 15 bases left in between. The germline CDR1 and CDR2 sequences are LNHDA and SQIVND (reference sequence). CDR3 length equals 15 residues. The DNA for the CDR3 is TGTGCCAGTAGTATTCTTCCAGGGTCAGACTACGAGCAGTACTTC. It is translated as CASSILPGSDYEQYF.

The chain is built from TRBV12-3 or TRBV12-4 and TRBJ2-1; D perhaps matches TRBD2 (6 bases). This CDR3 has 12 amino acids. The V end lost 3 bases, the J end lost 8 bases, and 8 bases lay between the germline ends. CDR3 sequence (DNA): TGTGCCAGCAGTTTGGGCGGGGATGAGCAGTTCTTC. Amino acids: CASSLGGDEQFF.

The V gene is TRBV15, the J gene TRBJ2-7, with TRBD2 matching over 8 bases. The CDR3 has 17 residues. Trimming took 0 bases from V and 5 from J; bases not matched to a gene: 12. Germline V gene sequence: CDR1 LNHNV, CDR2 YYDKDF (reference sequence). The CDR3 is CATSREGREGRGHEQYF. CDR3 nucleotide sequence: TGTGCCACCAGCAGAGAGGGACGGGAGGGTCGAGGGCACGAGCAGTACTTC.

The chain couples TRBV2 to TRBJ1-3; D not certain. Trimming stripped 6 bases from V and 4 bases from J, with 13 bases between. Germline V gives CDR1 SNHLY, CDR2 FYNNEI. There are 14 residues in the CDR3. This chain's CDR3 is CASSDQAFGNTIYF. The DNA of the CDR3 is TGTGCCAGCAGCGACCAGGCGTTCGGAAACACCATATATTTT.

This sequence joins TRBV12-5 and TRBJ1-5; D call uncertain. Per germline, CDR1 LGHNT and CDR2 FRNRAP. Trimming took off 5 bases at V and 3 bases at J, with 11 bases between the two ends. The CDR3 runs 14 residues. The CDR3 nucleotides are TGTGCTAGTGGTACCGGGTTGGCCAATCAGCCCCAGCATTTT. Protein product: CASGTGLANQPQHF.

The chain recombines TRBV5-8 with TRBJ2-1; 9 bases are a match to TRBD1. This CDR3 region has 15 residues. CDR1 SGHTS and CDR2 YDEGEE come from the germline V gene. The ends lost 5 bases at V and 9 bases at J; junction bases unmatched: 12. Here the CDR3 DNA reads TGTGCCAGCAGTTTCGGACAGGGGTCTCGTGCTGAGCAGTTCTTC. This codes for CASSFGQGSRAEQFF.

The gene calls are TRBV27 and TRBJ2-3; D is perhaps TRBD2 (5 bases). The V gene lost 5 bases and the J gene lost 6 bases, with 9 bases spanning the gap. CDR1 MNHEY and CDR2 SMNVEV come from the germline V gene (reference sequence). This CDR3 is built from 12 residues. In DNA form, the CDR3 reads TGTGCCAGCAGTCCCAGGAGGGATACGCAGTATTTT. It encodes CASSPRRDTQYF.